The entry below gives a single T cell receptor (beta chain) sequence along with its context. What it binds is unknown. Clones were read by immunoSEQ multiplex PCR, and TCRdb kept only the in-frame ones, dropping some. The sample carries about 2.4 million clones, approximately 93% recorded once. This sample is drawn from a study of shared clonotypes between healthy human individuals. Study as a whole: CD4 naive and memory got three plates each, CD8 naive two, CD8 memory one. Overall study findings and caveats: Limitation of the genetic and exposure-history diversity represented came from the few donors.

Germline assignment: CDR1 MNHNS and CDR2 SASEGT. CDR3 length: 16 residues. The V gene lost 0 bases and the J gene lost 2 bases, with 8 bases spanning the gap. This chain joins TRBV6-1 and TRBJ2-6; D might be TRBD1 (5 bases). This clonotype was sampled from a man aged 18-30 years in good health. Some clones in this sample may be carry-over from other donors' samples. Material: naive CD4+ T cells from PBMCs. The subset was: CD45RA+ positively selected. The CDR3 bases are TGTGCCAGCAGTGAAGCGTGGGGCACTGGGGCCAACGTCCTGACTTTC. This translates into CASSEAWGTGANVLTF.